The rows below give T cell receptor beta chains drawn from one sample of a study of blood T cell repertoires in COVID-19. Produced via immunoSEQ multiplex PCR; TCRdb's table is partial and in-frame only. The data show 200,000 to 250,000 clones, more than 80% seen once. The sample consisted of peripheral blood. Source of these receptors: a human donor in a cohort sampled during active COVID-19. CDR3s include the opening cysteine and the closing phenylalanine or tryptophan. A D gene is named only where the DNA matches it firmly. Some rows have no size entry. The others give once, few or many, or a class for an expanded clone.

length,size,D,V,J,DNA,CDR3
13,NA,TRBD1,TRBV2,TRBJ2-7,TGTGCCAGCAGTGTGGGGACAGGGAGGGAGCAGTACTTC,CASSVGTGREQYF
15,NA,NA,TRBV21-1,TRBJ2-2,TGTGCCAGCACCCAGTCGGGGGGCGACACCGGGGAGCTGTTTTTT,CASTQSGGDTGELFF
12,NA,TRBD1,TRBV14,TRBJ1-2,TGTGCCAGCAGCAGGACAGGGAGCGGCTACACCTTC,CASSRTGSGYTF
15,NA,TRBD1,TRBV3-1/TRBV3-2,TRBJ1-5,TGTGCCAGCAGCCTAGGACAGGGAGGATATCAGCCCCAGCATTTT,CASSLGQGGYQPQHF
15,NA,TRBD1,TRBV28,TRBJ2-5,TGTGCCAGCCGCCCCCCAACAGGGGTACAAGAGACCCAGTACTTC,CASRPPTGVQETQYF
15,NA,NA,TRBV6-4,TRBJ1-5,TGTGCCAGCAGTGACCATGGAGGGTCAACTCAGCCCCAGCATTTT,CASSDHGGSTQPQHF
14,NA,TRBD1,TRBV7-6,TRBJ2-7,TGTGCCAGCAGCCAGACAGGGGCCTCCTACGAGCAGTACTTC,CASSQTGASYEQYF
17,once,TRBD2,TRBV4-1,TRBJ2-7,TGCGCCAGCAGCCAATTAGCGGGGGTGTCACGAACTTACGAGCAGTACTTC,CASSQLAGVSRTYEQYF
13,NA,NA,TRBV24-1,TRBJ1-2,TGTGCCACCAGTGATTTTTCAGGGGATGGCTACACCTTC,CATSDFSGDGYTF
16,NA,TRBD1,TRBV7-3,TRBJ1-2,TGTGCCAGCGGCCCGGGACAGGGGGCGACTAACTATGGCTACACCTTC,CASGPGQGATNYGYTF
16,NA,TRBD2,TRBV10-2,TRBJ2-3,TGCGCCAGCAGTGAGTCGACTAGCGGGGGGGCAGATACGCAGTATTTT,CASSESTSGGADTQYF
13,few,NA,TRBV7-3,TRBJ1-1,TGTGCCAGCAGCTTAGCAGGGTTCACTGAAGCTTTCTTT,CASSLAGFTEAFF
12,few,TRBD1,TRBV12-3/TRBV12-4,TRBJ2-1,TGTGCCAGCAGGTCGACAGGGAATGAGCAGTTCTTC,CASRSTGNEQFF
16,few,TRBD1,TRBV4-1,TRBJ1-5,TGCGCCAGCAGCCAAGTTGATAGGGGGCAGAATCAGCCCCAGCATTTT,CASSQVDRGQNQPQHF
14,NA,TRBD2,TRBV27,TRBJ2-7,TGTGCCAGCAGTGAGCCCAGCGGGGTGGAGGAGCAGTACTTC,CASSEPSGVEEQYF
14,NA,TRBD1,TRBV7-9,TRBJ1-1,TGTGCCAGTATCCCGTCCGGACAGGGGGCCGGTGCTTTCTTT,CASIPSGQGAGAFF
16,medium-sized,NA,TRBV10-2,TRBJ1-1,TGCGCCAGCAGGCTATGGAGCACGGACTTGAACACTGAAGCTTTCTTT,CASRLWSTDLNTEAFF
14,NA,TRBD2,TRBV10-3,TRBJ2-2,TGTGCCATCAGTAGCGGGGGGGTCACCGGGGAGCTGTTTTTT,CAISSGGVTGELFF
15,NA,NA,TRBV5-5,TRBJ1-2,TGTGCCAGCAGCTTGGAGACATCTTCTAACTATGGCTACACCTTC,CASSLETSSNYGYTF
14,NA,TRBD2,TRBV25-1,TRBJ2-1,TGTGCCAGCAGTAAAAAGCGGGAGTACAATGAGCAGTTCTTC,CASSKKREYNEQFF
14,NA,NA,TRBV6-5,TRBJ2-7,TGTGCCAGCAGTCTCGGGACTGATCACTACGAGCAGTACTTC,CASSLGTDHYEQYF
15,NA,TRBD1,TRBV14,TRBJ1-6,TGTGCCAGCAGCCAATTAACAGGGGGAGATTCACCCCTCCACTTT,CASSQLTGGDSPLHF
14,NA,NA,TRBV18,TRBJ2-7,TGTGCCAGCTCAACACCGGGGCTTATCGACGAGCAGTACTTC,CASSTPGLIDEQYF
15,NA,TRBD2,TRBV20-1,TRBJ2-5,TGCAGTGCTAGTGTGGCTAGCGGGTTACAAGAGACCCAGTACTTC,CSASVASGLQETQYF
17,NA,TRBD1,TRBV28,TRBJ1-6,TGTGCCAGCAACCTGAGCGGGACAGGGGGGATTGATTCACCCCTCCACTTT,CASNLSGTGGIDSPLHF
16,NA,NA,TRBV14,TRBJ2-2,TGTGCCAGCAGCCACCTCTCCGGGGGAGGCACCGGGGAGCTGTTTTTT,CASSHLSGGGTGELFF
14,NA,NA,TRBV6-1,TRBJ1-6,TGTGCCAGCAGTGAATTACAGGGAAATTCACCCCTCCACTTT,CASSELQGNSPLHF
14,NA,TRBD1,TRBV7-9,TRBJ1-1,TGTGCCAGCAGCGAGGGACAGCTGAACACTGAAGCTTTCTTT,CASSEGQLNTEAFF
18,NA,TRBD1,TRBV18,TRBJ1-2,TGTGCCAGCTCACCAAAAGTGCGGGACAGGGCGTTCAACTATGGCTACACCTTC,CASSPKVRDRAFNYGYTF
13,NA,NA,TRBV24-1,TRBJ2-5,TGTGCCTCATCCAACGGAGACCAAGAGACCCAGTACTTC,CASSNGDQETQYF